This is a list of T cell receptor beta chains from one sample in a study of shared clonotypes between healthy human individuals. Only in-frame clones appear in the TCRdb table, and some are missing; sequencing was by immunoSEQ multiplex PCR. The sample consists of approximately 530,000 clones, about 96% of them appearing once. The sequencing sample was made of naive CD4+ T cells sorted from blood. These TCRs come from a woman aged 25 to 39 in good health. Each CDR3 is given with its conserved first and last residue. Each record gives: V gene, J gene, clone size, D gene, CDR3 length, CDR3 DNA, CDR3 protein. D genes are given only for firm matches. Clone size is stated in some rows and not others, as once, few, many or a class when expanded.

TRBV19	TRBJ2-3	NA	NA	16	TGTGCCAGTAGTATAGAGGGGGCAGGGGGCACAGATACGCAGTATTTT	CASSIEGAGGTDTQYF
TRBV15	TRBJ2-7	NA	NA	13	TGTGCCACCAGCAGAGGAGGTTTTTACGAGCAGTACTTC	CATSRGGFYEQYF
TRBV4-1	TRBJ1-2	NA	TRBD1	15	TGCGCCAGCAGCCAAACCGGGACAGCTTTCTATGGCTACACCTTC	CASSQTGTAFYGYTF
TRBV19	TRBJ1-2	few	TRBD1	13	TGTGCCAGTAGTCCCGACAGGGCCTATGGCTACACCTTC	CASSPDRAYGYTF
TRBV15	TRBJ1-2	NA	NA	16	TGTGCCACCAACCCAGGGGATTACAGGGACCGGGATGGCTACACCTTC	CATNPGDYRDRDGYTF
TRBV18	TRBJ2-1	NA	NA	13	TGTGCCAGCTCACCACCATCCAACAATGAGCAGTTCTTC	CASSPPSNNEQFF
TRBV5-1	TRBJ2-7	NA	TRBD2	15	TGCGCCAGCAGCTTGAGGACTAGCGGAGCTCCAGAGCAGTACTTC	CASSLRTSGAPEQYF
TRBV7-9	TRBJ1-2	NA	NA	10	TGTGCCAGCAGCTTAACCGGCTACACCTTC	CASSLTGYTF
TRBV28	TRBJ1-1	NA	TRBD1	15	TGTGCCAGCATACCAGGGGGGGCCGTGGACACTGAAGCTTTCTTT	CASIPGGAVDTEAFF
TRBV28	TRBJ2-3	once	NA	14	TGTGCCAGCAGGCGGGGCCCTAGCACAGATACGCAGTATTTT	CASRRGPSTDTQYF
TRBV29-1	TRBJ2-5	NA	NA	11	TGCAGCGTTGGAGGGTGGGAGACCCAGTACTTC	CSVGGWETQYF
TRBV7-9	TRBJ2-7	NA	NA	12	TGTGCCAGCAGCCCAACGGGGTACGAGCAGTACTTC	CASSPTGYEQYF
TRBV28	TRBJ1-4	NA	NA	15	TGTGCCAGCAGTTTTGGTATAGCGGGTAATGAAAAACTGTTTTTT	CASSFGIAGNEKLFF
TRBV5-1	TRBJ2-3	NA	NA	13	TGCGCCAGCAGCCGAGGCCTTTCAGATACGCAGTATTTT	CASSRGLSDTQYF
TRBV28	TRBJ2-7	NA	NA	14	TGTGCCAGCCGGGGGGCGGGGGATAATTACGAGCAGTACTTC	CASRGAGDNYEQYF
TRBV27	TRBJ2-7	NA	TRBD2	13	TGTGCCAGCAGTTACCCGGGGGGGGGCGAGCAGTACTTC	CASSYPGGGEQYF
TRBV28	TRBJ1-1	NA	NA	11	TGTGCCAGCAGTTTCCTCACTGAAGCTTTCTTT	CASSFLTEAFF
TRBV2	TRBJ2-2	NA	TRBD1	15	TGTGCCAGCAGCCGGACAGGGAGGTCCACCGGGGAGCTGTTTTTT	CASSRTGRSTGELFF
TRBV28	TRBJ1-4	NA	TRBD1	15	TGTGCCAGCAGACGACAGGGGGCAACTAATGAAAAACTGTTTTTT	CASRRQGATNEKLFF
TRBV20-1	TRBJ1-4	NA	NA	11	TGCAGTGCGGACCGGGACAAAAAACTGTTTTTT	CSADRDKKLFF
TRBV19	TRBJ1-1	NA	TRBD1	15	TGTGCCAGTAGTATCGACCCCGGGACAGACTATGAAGCTTTCTTT	CASSIDPGTDYEAFF
TRBV7-2	TRBJ2-1	NA	NA	16	TGTGCCAGCAGCTTAGCGGTGACGAGGGGCTACAATGAGCAGTTCTTC	CASSLAVTRGYNEQFF
TRBV6-6	TRBJ2-7	NA	NA	14	TGTGCCAGCAGTTACTCGGGGAGTGTAGGGGAGCAGTACTTC	CASSYSGSVGEQYF